Below, 27 T cell receptor beta chains from the same sample are listed, as sequenced in a study of T-cell reconstitution after alpha-beta-depleted transplantation in children. Construction of the TCRbeta library involved unique molecular identifiers. MiXCR, applied by TCRdb to the PCR reads, yields one record per CDR3 protein. This sample has roughly 100,000 distinct CDR3 sequences, with 5% to 6% found just once. The input for sequencing was PBMCs, mostly from graft donor cells, taken 60 days after TCRalphabeta/CD19-depleted stem cell transplant. The receptors were gathered from a female patient aged 2-15 years who had a stem cell transplant for Fanconi anemia, so the T cells may come from the graft donor.

The chain uses TRBV5-4 and TRBJ2-1; a possible D gene is TRBD1 (8 bases). CDR3 length: 16 amino acids. Trimming cost V 2 bases and J 5 bases, with 17 bases left between them. CDR1 and CDR2 from the germline V gene are SGHNT and YYREEE (reference sequence). CDR3 nucleotides: TGTGCCAGCAGCTTCCTTTTACAGGGGGGGGACAATGAGCAGTTCTTC. Translated: CASSFLLQGGDNEQFF.

The chain recombines TRBV7-8 with TRBJ2-5; 8 positions match TRBD1. V lost 1 base, J lost 5 bases, and 6 bases stayed unmatched. From germline, CDR1 is SGHVS and CDR2 FQNEAQ. This CDR3 is 15 amino acids long. The CDR3 loop is CASSLDRGWFETQYF. CDR3 nucleotides: TGTGCCAGCAGCTTAGACAGGGGGTGGTTCGAGACCCAGTACTTC.

The chain has TRBV4-2 and TRBJ2-3, with D possibly matching TRBD2 (6 bases). This CDR3 spans 14 amino acids. Germline V gene lookup returns CDR1 LGHNA and CDR2 YNFKEQ. V was shortened by 10 bases and J by 5 bases, with 19 bases between the two germline ends. Here the CDR3 reads CAMGPGTPGDTQYF. The CDR3 nucleotides read TGTGCCATGGGCCCCGGGACTCCCGGAGATACGCAGTATTTT.

This clonotype was detected ten times or more. The chain has TRBV20-1 and TRBJ2-3; D is unclear. Germline lookup yields CDR1 DFQATT and CDR2 SNEGSKA (reference sequence). This CDR3 region has 9 residues. In DNA form, the CDR3 reads TGCAGGAGCACAGATACGCAGTATTTT. Protein product: CRSTDTQYF.

This clonotype was observed many times. The chain links TRBV5-1 to TRBJ1-2; D is perhaps TRBD1 (5 bases). Looked up from germline, CDR1 is SGHRS and CDR2 is YFSETQ. V shed 2 bases and J shed 6 bases, with 5 bases lying between them. The CDR3 covers 11 residues. The CDR3 sequence is CASSLQDGYTF. The CDR3 DNA sequence: TGCGCCAGCAGCTTACAGGATGGCTACACCTTC.

This clonotype came up many times. This chain joins TRBV12-3 or TRBV12-4 and TRBJ1-4, with 10 nucleotides matching TRBD1. Trimming removed 6 bases from V and 5 bases from J; junction bases left unmatched: 6. This CDR3 is built from 15 residues. CDR3 in amino acids: CASSLRDRGNEKLFF. The CDR3 region has the DNA TGTGCCAGCAGCCTCCGGGACAGGGGCAATGAAAAACTGTTTTTT.

This clonotype appeared many times. The rearrangement joins TRBV3-1 to TRBJ1-2; possibly TRBD1 for D (5 bases). The CDR3 loop spans 14 amino acids. V was clipped by 0 bases and J by 9 bases, with 14 bases between them. Germline CDR1 and CDR2: LGHDT and YNNKEL (reference sequence). The CDR3 nucleotides read TGTGCCAGCAGCCAAGATGGAACGTCAGGGCGCTACACCTTC. As protein: CASSQDGTSGRYTF.

This clonotype was recorded many times. The J gene is TRBJ2-2, the V gene TRBV20-1, with 7 bases aligning to TRBD2. The V gene end was trimmed by 3 bases and the J gene end by 0 bases; junction bases not matched to a gene: 4. This CDR3 has 15 amino acids. Germline V gene data show CDR1 as DFQATT and CDR2 as SNEGSKA (reference sequence). CDR3 nucleotide sequence: TGCAGTGCTAGCGCGAGCGGGGCGAACACCGGGGAGCTGTTTTTT. This codes for CSASASGANTGELFF.

There are many counts of this clonotype. The gene calls are TRBV20-1 and TRBJ2-7; 8 bases line up with TRBD1. J lost 1 base, V lost 6 bases, and 8 bases had no gene match. This CDR3 comprises 14 residues. Germline loops: CDR1 DFQATT, CDR2 SNEGSKA (reference sequence). The CDR3 is CSATRQGRSYEQYF. Here the CDR3 DNA reads TGCAGTGCCACCAGACAGGGGCGTTCCTACGAGCAGTACTTC.

This clonotype was counted at least ten times. This sequence joins TRBV4-2 and TRBJ2-2; D perhaps matches TRBD2 (5 bases). This CDR3 has 16 residues. Per the germline V gene, CDR1 is LGHNA and CDR2 is YNFKEQ. Trimming took 4 bases from V and 3 from J, leaving 15 bases between them. The CDR3 bases are TGTGCCAGCAGCCCTAATGAGGGCTTCCACACCGGGGAGCTGTTTTTT. Residues: CASSPNEGFHTGELFF.

This clonotype showed up many times. The chain has TRBV10-3 and TRBJ2-1, with TRBD2 as a possible D gene (5 bases). V was shortened by 2 bases and J by 12 bases, with 11 bases between the two germline ends. This CDR3 is 12 amino acids long. Germline values: CDR1 ENHRY, CDR2 SYGVKD. CDR3 loop: CAISEMPSRQFF. In nucleotides, the CDR3 is TGTGCCATCAGTGAGATGCCTAGCAGGCAGTTCTTC.

This clonotype came up many times. The chain carries TRBV7-8 and TRBJ2-7; 8 nucleotides align to TRBD2. V dropped 3 bases and J dropped 5; count of bases not matched to a gene: 15. Germline CDR1 and CDR2: SGHVS and FQNEAQ. This CDR3 has 17 amino acids. CDR3 amino acids: CASSFGSPGLGFDEQYF. The CDR3, as DNA: TGTGCCAGCAGCTTCGGTTCGCCGGGACTAGGATTTGACGAGCAGTACTTC.

This clonotype was recorded many times. The CDR3 sequence is CASSRLDRVSYNEQFF. Written as DNA, the CDR3 is TGTGCCAGCAGCAGATTGGACAGGGTCTCCTACAATGAGCAGTTCTTC. V and J are TRBV28 and TRBJ2-1; 8 bases align to TRBD1. CDR3 length: 16 amino acids. Germline CDR1 reads MDHEN; CDR2 reads SYDVKM. V shed 6 bases and J 0 bases; nucleotides not matched to a gene: 7.

This clonotype was observed a handful of times. The CDR3 region is CASSVGEGPYGYTF. The CDR3 coding sequence is TGTGCCAGCAGCGTAGGGGAGGGCCCCTATGGCTACACCTTC. The chain uses TRBV9 and TRBJ1-2, with D unresolved. Trimming cost V 0 bases and J 4 bases, with 10 bases left between them. The V gene's germline CDR1 is SGDLS and CDR2 YYNGEE. The CDR3 totals 14 residues.

This clonotype was seen ten or more times. The J gene is TRBJ2-5, the V gene TRBV7-2; 7 bases map to TRBD2. Germline-derived CDR1 and CDR2 are SGHTA and FQGNSA. With 5 bases clipped from V and 5 bases from J, the junction kept 5 bases outside the gene matches. This CDR3 comprises 13 residues. The DNA for the CDR3 is TGTGCCAGCAGCCGCGGGGGAATGGAGACCCAGTACTTC. Its protein is CASSRGGMETQYF.

This clonotype was seen only a few times. The chain is built from TRBV19 and TRBJ2-1; 9 nucleotides match TRBD2. This CDR3 spans 18 amino acids. CDR1 is LNHDA and CDR2 is SQIVND in the germline V gene (reference sequence). The junction had 24 bases not matched to a gene; V was cut back by 10 bases and J by 8 bases. The CDR3: CATKRASGMFFLGYEQFF. CDR3 bases: TGTGCCACCAAACGGGCTAGCGGGATGTTTTTTTTGGGCTATGAGCAGTTCTTC.

This clonotype occurred a few times. V and J are TRBV6-2 or TRBV6-3 and TRBJ2-7, with D tentatively TRBD2 (7 bases). V lost 3 bases to trimming and J lost 1 base, with 13 bases between them. The germline V gene encodes CDR1 MNHEY and CDR2 SVGEGT. The CDR3 contains 15 residues. The CDR3 loop is CASSYSGGGSYEQYF. The CDR3 coding sequence is TGTGCCAGCAGTTATTCGGGGGGCGGTTCCTACGAGCAGTACTTC.

This clonotype turned up a few times. CDR3: CASSPGTKLYEQYF. CDR3 bases: TGTGCCAGCTCCCCCGGGACAAAACTTTACGAGCAGTACTTC. The V and J genes are TRBV18 and TRBJ2-7; D might be TRBD1 (6 bases). Looked up from germline, CDR1 is KGHSH and CDR2 is LQKENI. V lost 6 bases to trimming and J lost 4 bases, with 16 bases between them. This CDR3 contains 14 residues.

The table lists this clonotype with many counts. This CDR3 is CASSINNEQFF. In nucleotides, the CDR3 is TGTGCCAGCAGCATAAACAATGAGCAGTTCTTC. The V and J genes are TRBV7-9 and TRBJ2-1; D not certain. The CDR3 loop spans 11 amino acids. Germline assignment: CDR1 SEHNR and CDR2 FQNEAQ (reference sequence). Deletions cut 5 bases from V and 5 bases from J, with 4 bases between.

The chain joins TRBV20-1 to TRBJ2-7; TRBD2 agrees at 15 bases. CDR3 length: 18 amino acids. Germline values: CDR1 DFQATT, CDR2 SNEGSKA (reference sequence). The V and J ends lost 2 bases and 1 base, in that order; junction bases with no gene match: 9. The CDR3 loop reads CSARLGLAGGGRSYEQYF. CDR3 DNA sequence: TGCAGTGCTAGACTGGGACTAGCGGGAGGAGGGCGGTCCTACGAGCAGTACTTC.

This clonotype came up many times. The chain carries TRBV27 and TRBJ2-3, with 12 bases lining up with TRBD2. Germline values: CDR1 MNHEY, CDR2 SMNVEV (reference sequence). This CDR3 is 17 amino acids long. The junction had 8 bases not matched to a gene; V was cut back by 3 bases and J by 4 bases. CDR3 DNA sequence: TGTGCCAGCAGTTTGTTACTAGCGGGGGGCTGGGCAGATACGCAGTATTTT. It encodes CASSLLLAGGWADTQYF.

This clonotype has ten or more counts. This sequence joins TRBV24-1 and TRBJ1-1; 8 bases match TRBD1. Germline-derived CDR1 and CDR2 are KGHDR and SFDVKD. This CDR3 contains 13 residues. V was clipped by 7 bases and J by 1 base; unmatched bases: 1. CDR3 nucleotides: TGTGCCACCAGGGGACAGGAGAACACTGAAGCTTTCTTT. It is translated as CATRGQENTEAFF.

This clonotype showed up many times. This chain connects TRBV12-3 or TRBV12-4 to TRBJ1-2, with D maybe TRBD1 (5 bases). The CDR3 extends over 14 amino acids. V lost 3 bases to trimming and J lost 4 bases, with 12 bases between them. The CDR3 is CASSFHGQAYGYTF. DNA for the CDR3: TGTGCCAGCAGTTTCCATGGACAAGCCTATGGCTACACCTTC.

This clonotype was counted ten times or more. The chain combines TRBV10-3 with TRBJ1-6; 7 bases match TRBD1. CDR3 length equals 17 residues. The ends lost 0 bases at V and 7 bases at J; junction bases unmatched: 9. CDR1 and CDR2 (germline): ENHRY, SYGVKD. The CDR3 nucleotides read TGTGCCATCAGTGAGTCGTATTACGGGACAGCGAATTCACCCCTCCACTTT. Translating it yields CAISESYYGTANSPLHF.

This clonotype was detected a few times. The chain couples TRBV25-1 to TRBJ2-3; D gene uncertain. Germline-derived CDR1 and CDR2 are MGHDK and SYGVNS. The CDR3 contains 13 residues. Trimming left V 7 bases short and J 0 bases short, with 8 bases between. The CDR3: CASTRLSTDTQYF. CDR3 nucleotide sequence: TGTGCCAGCACTCGGCTGAGCACAGATACGCAGTATTTT.

Notes on this clonotype: A much larger clone lies a single base off, so this may be a read error. The rearrangement joins TRBV29-1 to TRBJ2-3; either TRBD1 or TRBD2 may supply D (5 bases each). The length of the CDR3 is 14 residues. CDR1 and CDR2 (germline): SQVTM, ANQGSEA. In DNA, the CDR3 is TGCAGCGGTGGGGTCTGGGGGAGCACAGATGCGCAGTATTTT. This encodes CSGGVWGSTDAQYF.

V gene TRBV11-2 combines with J gene TRBJ2-1; D ambiguous. The V and J ends lost 9 bases and 0 bases respectively, with 12 bases between them. The CDR3 contains 14 residues. Germline assignment: CDR1 SGHAT and CDR2 FQNNGV. In nucleotides, the CDR3 is TGTGCCAGTCCTCCTCGGAGCTCCTACAATGAGCAGTTCTTC. As protein: CASPPRSSYNEQFF.